These 17 T cell receptor beta chains were all obtained from the same sample, sequenced in a study of T cell responses to AZD1222 COVID-19 vaccine. Here immunoSEQ multiplex PCR was the method, and the copy in TCRdb shows in-frame clones only, minus some. Here the sample spans roughly 78,000 clones, roughly 80% being singletons. Source: peripheral blood, taken on day 0 of AZD1222 vaccination. The source is an adult in good health.

V and J are TRBV5-1 and TRBJ2-1; 13 nucleotides align to TRBD2. This CDR3 is 17 amino acids long. Per the germline V gene, CDR1 is SGHRS and CDR2 is YFSETQ. V shed 1 base and J 6 bases; nucleotides not matched to a gene: 7. DNA of the CDR3: TGCGCCAGCAGCTTGAGAGCCGGGACTAGCGGGGTCAATGAGCAGTTCTTC. This translates into CASSLRAGTSGVNEQFF.

The chain employs TRBV27 and TRBJ2-7, with 8 bases that match TRBD1. Trimming removed 5 bases from V and 1 base from J; junction bases left unmatched: 4. CDR3 length: 14 residues. Germline CDR1 reads MNHEY; CDR2 reads SMNVEV (reference sequence). The CDR3 coding sequence is TGTGCCAGCAGTCCACGGACAGGGTCCTACGAGCAGTACTTC. It encodes CASSPRTGSYEQYF.

In this sample, this clone turned up a few times. The V call is TRBV4-3, the J call TRBJ2-7, with D perhaps matching TRBD2 (6 bases). Germline CDR1 is LGHNA and CDR2 is YSLEER. The CDR3 extends over 15 amino acids. V shed 4 bases and J shed 2 bases, with 15 bases lying between them. The CDR3 DNA follows: TGCGCCAGCAGCCTTTTAGCGGATTCAGCCTACGAGCAGTACTTC. Its translation: CASSLLADSAYEQYF.

The chain carries TRBV5-1 and TRBJ2-5; 8 bases are a match to TRBD2. Germline V lookup: CDR1 SGHRS, CDR2 YFSETQ. The CDR3 extends over 14 amino acids. V trimming: 4 bases; J trimming: 1 base; junction bases outside the gene matches: 3. The CDR3 DNA follows: TGCGCCAGCAGCCGGGAGGGGAGCCAAGAGACCCAGTACTTC. Translation gives CASSREGSQETQYF.

The rearrangement links TRBV2 to TRBJ2-1, with D perhaps matching TRBD1 (6 bases). CDR3 length: 15 residues. Between the trimmed V and J ends, which lost 3 bases and 8 bases, there was a span of 17 bases. CDR1 is SNHLY, CDR2 FYNNEI, per germline. The CDR3 spells CASSDGQGIAYEQFF. CDR3 sequence (DNA): TGTGCCAGCAGTGACGGTCAGGGGATTGCATATGAGCAGTTCTTC.

This clone showed up just a few times. The V call is TRBV10-3, the J call TRBJ1-6; 9 positions agree with TRBD1. Trimming removed 3 bases from V and 6 bases from J; junction bases left unmatched: 18. The germline gives CDR1 ENHRY, CDR2 SYGVKD. The CDR3 has 20 amino acids. Written as DNA, the CDR3 is TGTGCCATCAGTGATATAGTTGCGTTGAAACAGGGGGCGCCTAATTCACCCCTCCACTTT. It is translated as CAISDIVALKQGAPNSPLHF.

The CDR3 bases are TGTGCCAGCAGCCACAGGGACGGGAGGACCCTAGGCTACACCTTC. Amino acids: CASSHRDGRTLGYTF. This chain connects TRBV5-6 to TRBJ1-2; D perhaps matches TRBD1 (6 bases). From germline, CDR1 is SGHDT and CDR2 YYEEEE. V was pared by 4 bases and J by 8 bases, with 21 bases between. The CDR3 has 15 amino acids.

The chain combines TRBV10-3 with TRBJ1-1, with D uncertain. The length of the CDR3 is 16 residues. Germline assignment: CDR1 ENHRY and CDR2 SYGVKD. Trimming took off 10 bases at V and 3 bases at J, with 24 bases between the two ends. The chain's CDR3 is CATSAGRTTKDTEAFF. The CDR3 region has the DNA TGTGCCACGTCGGCGGGCCGAACAACTAAGGACACTGAAGCTTTCTTT.

This clone was counted a single time. This rearrangement joins TRBV5-1 to TRBJ2-6; no clear D gene. CDR1 is SGHRS and CDR2 is YFSETQ in the germline V gene. This CDR3 has 15 residues. The V end lost 1 base, the J end lost 4 bases, and 9 bases lay between the germline ends. The CDR3 sequence is CASSLPQDGANVLTF. As DNA, the CDR3 is TGCGCCAGCAGCTTGCCCCAAGACGGGGCCAACGTCCTGACTTTC.

V usage is TRBV7-9 and J usage is TRBJ1-1, with 7 bases aligning to TRBD1. Trimming at V came to 5 bases and at J to 2 bases, leaving 8 bases not matched to a gene. Germline lookup yields CDR1 SEHNR and CDR2 FQNEAQ (reference sequence). The CDR3 is 15 residues long. CDR3 sequence (DNA): TGTGCCAGCAGCGCCAGACAGGGAGGCAACACTGAAGCTTTCTTT. Amino acid sequence: CASSARQGGNTEAFF.

This chain uses TRBV3-1 (or the pseudogene TRBV3-2) with TRBJ2-3; 12 bases are a match to TRBD2. CDR1 and CDR2 (germline): LGHDT, YNNKEL (reference sequence). The length of the CDR3 is 16 residues. V lost 2 bases and J lost 7; bases outside the gene matches: 7. The CDR3 sequence: CASSQSASGGGYTQYF. The CDR3 coding sequence is TGTGCCAGCAGCCAAAGCGCTAGCGGGGGGGGTTATACGCAGTATTTT.

V gene TRBV5-6 combines with J gene TRBJ2-7; D unresolved. The CDR3 runs to 14 residues. Trimming shortened V by 2 bases and J by 1 base, and 10 bases separated the two germline ends. Germline loops: CDR1 SGHDT, CDR2 YYEEEE. The CDR3 sequence is CASSFPAWSYEQYF. The CDR3 region has the DNA TGTGCCAGCAGCTTTCCGGCGTGGTCCTACGAGCAGTACTTC.

The genes are TRBV6-4 and TRBJ2-1; 9 bases map to TRBD2. The CDR3 extends over 15 amino acids. Trimming removed 7 bases from V and 4 bases from J; junction bases left unmatched: 8. Germline V lookup: CDR1 MRHNA, CDR2 SNTAGT. The chain's CDR3 is CASNLPGLAYNEQFF. The CDR3 DNA reads TGTGCCAGCAATCTTCCGGGACTAGCTTACAATGAGCAGTTCTTC.

The CDR3 reads CASSLGRVDTGELFF. The CDR3 nucleotides are TGCGCCAGCAGCTTGGGCAGGGTGGACACCGGGGAGCTGTTTTTT. V and J are TRBV5-1 and TRBJ2-2, with TRBD1 as a possible D gene (5 bases). Germline CDR1 is SGHRS and CDR2 is YFSETQ. The CDR3 is made up of 15 amino acids. V lost 0 bases and J lost 3, with 9 bases in between. The full variable domain, with the rest looked up from reference TRBV5-1 and TRBJ2-2, is KAGVTQTPRYLIKTRGQQVTLSCSPISGHRSVSWYQQTPGQGLQFLFEYFSETQRNKGNFPGRFSGRQFSNSRSEMNVSTLELGDSALYLCASSLGRVDTGELFFGEGSRLTVL.

The chain employs TRBV4-3 and TRBJ2-5; no reliable D call. Trimming took off 1 base at V and 0 bases at J, with 6 bases between the two ends. The CDR3 consists of 14 residues. CDR1 and CDR2 (germline): LGHNA, YSLEER. CDR3 coding DNA: TGCGCCAGCAGCCAAGTTCAGAACCAAGAGACCCAGTACTTC. It is translated as CASSQVQNQETQYF.

This clone is a singleton in its sample. This chain links TRBV9 with TRBJ2-3, with TRBD2 as a possible D gene (6 bases). This CDR3 region has 14 residues. Germline V gives CDR1 SGDLS, CDR2 YYNGEE. Trimming cost V 0 bases and J 4 bases, with 9 bases left between them. Here the CDR3 reads CASSVAWGADTQYF. The DNA of the CDR3 is TGTGCCAGCAGCGTAGCTTGGGGGGCAGATACGCAGTATTTT.

This chain joins TRBV6-2 or TRBV6-3 and TRBJ2-7; D might be TRBD2 (5 bases). The CDR3 sequence is 13 residues long. Germline-derived CDR1 and CDR2 are MNHEY and SVGEGT. Trimming left V 4 bases short and J 5 bases short, with 12 bases between. DNA of the CDR3: TGTGCCAGCAGTTTGAGGGAAACAAACGAGCAGTACTTC. Its translation: CASSLRETNEQYF.